This entry features one TCR beta chain sequence. In this sample, this clone turned up a few times. It has no known antigen specificity. Per-nucleotide qualities are absent, and no much larger clonotype sits a single base away. Using the deep immunoSEQ assay, TCR CDR3 regions were amplified from genomic DNA by multiplex PCR. For each cell subset, the extracted genomic DNA was distributed evenly across all wells of several immunoSEQ 96-well plates, and each plate served as one replicate. For sorted subsets, about 200 ng genomic DNA, equal to some 30,000 T cell genomes, was loaded into each replicate PCR. Purified libraries were measured with a Qubit 3.0 fluorometer, size-checked on a Bioanalyzer 2100, and measured again with the KAPA Library Quantification kit. Every immunoSEQ 96-well plate was sequenced on a separate single-read 150-cycle Illumina NextSeq 550 flow cell. The study's own analysis went as follows. Because only junctional sequences without quality scores were contained in the immunoSEQ output, filtering matching that applied to full-length reads could not be performed. Sequences were annotated with PyIR, a Python wrapper for IgBLAST v1.9, using IMGT germline references to assign V/J genes and CDR3. Reads were removed for weak V/J assignments (E-value above 1e-6), missing CDR3, stop codons, out-of-frame junctions, or ambiguous translated residues. V3J clonotypes were defined as sequences sharing the same inferred V gene, J gene, and CDR3 amino acid sequence. The percentage overlap between two repertoires was calculated by dividing the number of shared unique clonotypes by the size of the smaller repertoire. Three approaches were used to assess repertoire richness: RTK rarefaction, the Chao1 estimator, and Recon v2.1 estimates of unobserved clonotypes. Generation probabilities were computed with OLGA for all TCRbeta clonotypes obtained by the gDNA method from a handful of donors. TCRdb stores this immuneACCESS table with in-frame sequences only. Part of the clones is absent; in the studies checked, under half of the shortfall reflects unresolved V genes, and no reason is known for the rest. V and J calls and clone size come straight from that table; D and trimming were deduced from the DNA. The sample table holds roughly 660,000 clones, of which less than 95% were seen once. The top ten clonotypes cover 34% of the sample.

The sample originates from a study of shared clonotypes between healthy human individuals (dated by TCRdb to the early 2020s). The study in broad terms: The cohort included a few men and a couple of women between 18 and 49 years of age. For each donor, CD4 naive and CD4 memory were each given three plates, CD8 naive was given two plates, and CD8 memory was given one plate. The study deeply sequenced blood TCR repertoires of about 5 healthy adults to estimate repertoire size and the extent of clonotype sharing between individuals. To increase sequencing depth and limit assay-specific biases, different laboratories used diverse techniques to prepare libraries and sequence TCR repertoires. Per donor, leukapheresis produced somewhere between about 0.8 and 9.5 billion PBMCs. The paper's findings and limits, for the study overall: Only blood was sampled, and tissue TCR repertoires likely differ from those in blood. Pairwise subsampling indicated that sequencing depth was expected to affect the degree of clonotype sharing among donors. When several donors were compared, the shared fraction of clonotypes was about 5% for naive CD4, roughly 3.3% for naive CD8, about 2.4% for memory CD4, and 0.35% to 0.4% for memory CD8. Even with the large sequencing depth, rarefaction of the sorted-subset datasets indicated that sequencing was incomplete. Higher generation probabilities were observed for clonotypes shared by all four sorted-subset donors than for non-shared clonotypes. Because the study included only a small number of donors, the genetic and exposure-history diversity represented was limited. Larger estimated clonotype richness was generally found for naive subsets than for memory subsets.

The germline V gene (reference sequence) gives CDR1 as MNHEY and CDR2 as SMNVEV. For this chain, trimming is 3 bases at the V end and 4 bases at the J end, and the number of junction bases without a gene match is 8. From its cysteine to its phenylalanine, the CDR3 spans 15 amino acids. Left in the record is the CDR3 DNA by itself, 45 bases read in frame from the first base. The donors were healthy, HIV-negative adults with no recently reported acute infections or vaccinations. All donors were Caucasian adults living in Nashville, Tennessee, USA. CD8 memory samples consisted of magnetically selected CD45RO+ cells combined with CCR7-negative CD45RA+ effector memory (TemRA) cells. Blood was collected by leukapheresis, and PBMCs were isolated by Ficoll-Histopaque density gradient centrifugation and then cryopreserved in liquid nitrogen vapor phase. Purity and quantity of every magnetically sorted T cell population were checked by analytical flow cytometry. Genomic DNA was isolated from each sorted fraction and quantified by UV absorbance on a Nanodrop 2000c.

Sequenced input: memory CD8+ T cells from PBMCs. The cell subset or site label, read with the paper, signifies: CD45RO+ cells pooled with CCR7-negative TemRA cells. Recombination joined TRBV27 with TRBJ1-1; 7 bases in the middle match TRBD1. The clonotype was recovered from a man younger than 30 in good health. Some clones in this sample may be carry-over from other donors' samples. The CDR3 amino acid sequence is: CASSFGAGGATEAFF. Read as DNA, the sequence is TGTGCCAGCAGTTTCGGTGCAGGGGGGGCCACTGAAGCTTTCTTT.